This T cell receptor (beta chain) was sequenced during a study of OX40 agonist ivuxolimab in advanced cancers. Whole-study context: Dosing consisted of intravenous ivuxolimab at 0.01 to 10 mg/kg every 2 weeks. Two cutaneous melanoma patients and one hepatocellular carcinoma patient, three in all, had partial responses.

Findings and limits, study-wide: On average, a greater number of expanded clones characterised CD8+ T cells relative to CD4+. CD4+ and CD8+ blood T cells expanded clonally by week 6 at 0.1 to 3.0 mg/kg.

Deletions cut 5 bases from V and 0 bases from J, with 8 bases between. There are 14 residues in the CDR3. CDR1 and CDR2 from the germline V gene are SGHVS and FQNEAQ. This clone was recorded only once. Its antigen is unknown. TCRdb's table, derived via immunoSEQ multiplex PCR, lists solely in-frame clones and lacks some. The data contain approximately 50,000 clones, roughly nine tenths of them singletons. This receptor was taken from an adult with an advanced solid tumor such as melanoma, head and neck, liver or kidney cancer. V and J are TRBV7-8 and TRBJ1-3; D remains unclear. This sample comprised CD4+ or CD8+ T cells sorted from blood, obtained in a trial of the OX40 agonist ivuxolimab. CDR3 sequence: CASSPLSSGNTIYF. CDR3 bases: TGTGCCAGCAGCCCACTGAGCTCTGGAAACACCATATATTTT.